This is a list of T cell receptor beta chains from one sample in a study of cytomegalovirus exposure and HLA in healthy donors. The repertoire was sequenced with immunoSEQ multiplex PCR; TCRdb's copy has only in-frame clones and lacks some. The table includes around 220,000 clones, over 60% detected once. Sequenced sample: PBMCs. These receptors were obtained from a man between 40 and 49 years old in good health and CMV-seronegative. The CDR3 runs from the conserved cysteine through the conserved F or W. Each record gives: CDR3 protein, clone size, V gene, J gene. Only part of the rows carry a size: once, few, many, or a class if the clone is expanded.

CASSFMPGRNGYTF,few,TRBV7-9,TRBJ1-2
CASTTQGGNTEAFF,-,TRBV7-9,TRBJ1-1
CASGPLTSGVPREQFF,-,TRBV12-5,TRBJ2-1
CASSEPKTGTHEYF,-,TRBV6-1,TRBJ2-5
CASSVHGQGQQFF,few,TRBV9,TRBJ2-1
CASSQESFSNQPQHF,-,TRBV4-1,TRBJ1-5
CASSPDTRNYGYTF,once,TRBV18,TRBJ1-2
CSVATSYEQYF,-,TRBV29-1,TRBJ2-7
CATKYGTPLDYEQYF,-,TRBV10-1,TRBJ2-7
CASSMKRDPYEQYF,-,TRBV19,TRBJ2-7
CASSQGRGGHRSYEQYF,once,TRBV4-3,TRBJ2-7
CASSLPLTSGGYEQYF,few,TRBV28,TRBJ2-7
CASSQEFTSNQPQHF,-,TRBV4-2,TRBJ1-5
CASSLAQTSFGGYEQYF,-,TRBV5-1,TRBJ2-7
CASRTSSYEQYF,-,TRBV5-1,TRBJ2-7
CASSHPDYSGNEQFF,-,TRBV5-1,TRBJ2-1
CASSETRGQEKLFF,-,TRBV6-1,TRBJ1-4
CASSQPGGWNSPLHF,few,TRBV2,TRBJ1-6
CASSFTTESTDTQYF,-,TRBV28,TRBJ2-3
CASSLFSGGAQQETQYF,few,TRBV27,TRBJ2-5
CASSAPGLAGVKSQFF,few,TRBV9,TRBJ2-1
CAISTSGGVAYNEQFF,few,TRBV10-3,TRBJ2-1
CASRLSGGDNEQFF,-,TRBV27,TRBJ2-1
CASSLERTGTDTQYF,-,TRBV5-6,TRBJ2-3
CASSSSGGRYNEQFF,few,TRBV28,TRBJ2-1